The source of this T cell receptor (beta chain) is a study of T cells in Graves' hyperthyroidism and ophthalmopathy. With respect to this clonotype: Its antigen is not identified.

Exclusion criteria comprised uncontrolled infection, other autoimmune disease, pregnancy or lactation. Study-wide results and caveats: The majority of expanded thyroid clonotypes above 0.001 also appeared in blood. Ophthalmopathy stood apart from stable hyperthyroidism in a 13 V-J model. Ophthalmopathy was predicted by the model a median of around 5.9 months ahead of onset.

The CDR3 covers 15 residues. Between the trimmed V and J ends, which lost 5 bases and 3 bases, there was a span of 16 bases. From germline, CDR1 is SGHTA and CDR2 FQGTGA. Researchers took RNA transcripts and amplified the TCR beta CDR3 regions from them. The TCR CDR3 first-round RT-PCR relied on the HTBI primer set. Each CDR3 protein is one row after TCRdb ran MiXCR on the multiplex PCR reads. The sample shows 550,000 to 700,000 distinct CDR3 sequences, 40% to 55% of them seen only once. Input material: peripheral blood or thyroid tissue (not recorded which). The chain is built from TRBV7-3 and TRBJ1-1; D gene uncertain. The TCR comes from an adult woman with Graves' disease, either hyperthyroidism or ophthalmopathy (not recorded which). CDR3 residues: CASSPNSGDDTEAFF. In nucleotides, the CDR3 is TGTGCCAGCAGCCCTAACTCCGGAGACGACACTGAAGCTTTCTTT.